These T cell receptor beta chains were read from a single sample in a study of blood T cell repertoires in COVID-19. Data came from immunoSEQ multiplex PCR; TCRdb stores just in-frame clones and leaves some out. The sample carries approximately 260,000 clones, roughly 88% recorded once. Material: peripheral blood. The receptor set was obtained from a woman aged 65 to 85 with COVID-19, enrolled during active disease. Each CDR3 is given with its conserved first and last residue. A D gene is named only where the DNA matches it firmly. Clone size is not always given. Where it is, it says once, few, many or a class for expanded clones.

CDR3: CATSTTVTHEQYF
DNA: TGTGCCACCAGTACGACAGTTACCCACGAGCAGTACTTC
D: -
length: 13
size: -
V: TRBV24-1
J: TRBJ2-7

CDR3: CASSLGPSPGQGGYEQYF
DNA: TGTGCCAGCAGCTTAGGGCCATCACCGGGACAGGGCGGCTACGAGCAGTACTTC
D: TRBD1
length: 18
size: once
V: TRBV7-9
J: TRBJ2-7

CDR3: CASSYSGQGNAQYF
DNA: TGTGCCAGCAGTTACTCAGGGCAGGGGAATGCGCAGTACTTC
D: -
length: 14
size: -
V: TRBV6-5
J: TRBJ2-7

CDR3: CASSPTSGSPDEQFF
DNA: TGTGCCAGCAGCCCCACTAGCGGGAGTCCCGATGAGCAGTTCTTC
D: TRBD2
length: 15
size: -
V: TRBV4-2
J: TRBJ2-1

CDR3: CASSRSSGVVTGELFF
DNA: TGTGCCAGTAGTAGGAGTTCAGGGGTTGTAACCGGGGAGCTGTTTTTT
D: -
length: 16
size: -
V: TRBV19
J: TRBJ2-2

CDR3: CASTPLLAGHEQYF
DNA: TGTGCCAGCACCCCCCTTTTAGCGGGCCACGAGCAGTACTTC
D: TRBD2
length: 14
size: -
V: TRBV9
J: TRBJ2-7

CDR3: CASREIAGISYNEQFF
DNA: TGTGCCAGCAGAGAGATAGCGGGAATCTCCTACAATGAGCAGTTCTTC
D: TRBD2
length: 16
size: -
V: TRBV2
J: TRBJ2-1

CDR3: CASRAGVFPYEQYF
DNA: TGTGCCAGCAGAGCGGGAGTGTTCCCCTACGAGCAGTACTTC
D: TRBD2
length: 14
size: -
V: TRBV25-1
J: TRBJ2-7

CDR3: CASSGTSGRRNEQYF
DNA: TGTGCCAGCAGCGGCACTAGCGGGAGGAGGAACGAGCAGTACTTC
D: TRBD2
length: 15
size: -
V: TRBV5-4
J: TRBJ2-7

CDR3: CASSPDRADGNTIYF
DNA: TGTGCCAGCAGCCCGGACAGGGCGGATGGAAACACCATATATTTT
D: TRBD1
length: 15
size: -
V: TRBV7-2
J: TRBJ1-3

CDR3: CSVGTGTGRPEAFF
DNA: TGCAGCGTTGGAACCGGGACAGGGAGGCCTGAAGCTTTCTTT
D: TRBD1
length: 14
size: -
V: TRBV29-1
J: TRBJ1-1

CDR3: CASSSSFEQYF
DNA: TGTGCCAGCAGCTCAAGCTTCGAGCAGTACTTC
D: -
length: 11
size: many
V: TRBV7-6
J: TRBJ2-7

CDR3: CASSLDLSYGYTF
DNA: TGTGCCAGCAGCTTAGATTTATCCTATGGCTACACCTTC
D: -
length: 13
size: once
V: TRBV11-2
J: TRBJ1-2

CDR3: CASSASWAITGELFF
DNA: TGTGCCAGCAGCGCTTCCTGGGCGATCACCGGGGAGCTGTTTTTT
D: -
length: 15
size: -
V: TRBV9
J: TRBJ2-2

CDR3: CASSYQGAYNEQFF
DNA: TGTGCCAGCAGTTACCAGGGGGCCTACAATGAGCAGTTCTTC
D: TRBD1
length: 14
size: once
V: TRBV6-6
J: TRBJ2-1

CDR3: CASKKQDSNYGYTF
DNA: TGTGCCAGCAAAAAACAGGATTCTAACTATGGCTACACCTTC
D: -
length: 14
size: -
V: TRBV28
J: TRBJ1-2

CDR3: CSASLYEQYF
DNA: TGCAGTGCTTCCCTCTACGAGCAGTACTTC
D: -
length: 10
size: -
V: TRBV20-1
J: TRBJ2-7

CDR3: CASSTAGTTPYNEQFF
DNA: TGTGCCAGTAGTACGGCCGGGACAACTCCCTACAATGAGCAGTTCTTC
D: -
length: 16
size: -
V: TRBV19
J: TRBJ2-1